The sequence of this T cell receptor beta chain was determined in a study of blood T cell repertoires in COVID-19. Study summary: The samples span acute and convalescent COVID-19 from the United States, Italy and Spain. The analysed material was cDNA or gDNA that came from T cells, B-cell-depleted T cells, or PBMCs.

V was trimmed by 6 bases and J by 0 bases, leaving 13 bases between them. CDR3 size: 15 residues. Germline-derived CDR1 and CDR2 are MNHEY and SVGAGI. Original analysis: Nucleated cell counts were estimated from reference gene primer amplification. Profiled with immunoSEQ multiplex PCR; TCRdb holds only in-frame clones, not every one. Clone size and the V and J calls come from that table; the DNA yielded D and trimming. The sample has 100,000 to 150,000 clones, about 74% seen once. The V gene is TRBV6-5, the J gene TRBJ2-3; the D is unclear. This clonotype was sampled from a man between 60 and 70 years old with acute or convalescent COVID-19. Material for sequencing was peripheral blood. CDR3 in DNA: TGTGCCAGCAGGTTCCTACCTCCTAGCACAGATACGCAGTATTTT. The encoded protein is CASRFLPPSTDTQYF.